The present TCR beta chain was sequenced within a study of T cell responses to AZD1222 COVID-19 vaccine. The method was immunoSEQ multiplex PCR; TCRdb's version includes in-frame clones alone and lacks a portion of them. Here the sample spans about 90,000 clones, more than 75% being singletons. The CDR3 contains 10 residues. In germline, CDR1 is DFQATT, CDR2 SNEGSKA (reference sequence). Between the trimmed V and J ends, which lost 6 bases and 10 bases, there was a span of 10 bases. This clonotype originated in an adult in good health. The rearrangement links TRBV20-1 to TRBJ2-1, with D possibly TRBD1 on 6 matching bases. Here the sequenced sample was peripheral blood, taken on day 0 of MenACWY control vaccination. The CDR3 loop reads CSAGTTEQFF. DNA for the CDR3: TGCAGTGCCGGGACAACCGAGCAGTTCTTC.